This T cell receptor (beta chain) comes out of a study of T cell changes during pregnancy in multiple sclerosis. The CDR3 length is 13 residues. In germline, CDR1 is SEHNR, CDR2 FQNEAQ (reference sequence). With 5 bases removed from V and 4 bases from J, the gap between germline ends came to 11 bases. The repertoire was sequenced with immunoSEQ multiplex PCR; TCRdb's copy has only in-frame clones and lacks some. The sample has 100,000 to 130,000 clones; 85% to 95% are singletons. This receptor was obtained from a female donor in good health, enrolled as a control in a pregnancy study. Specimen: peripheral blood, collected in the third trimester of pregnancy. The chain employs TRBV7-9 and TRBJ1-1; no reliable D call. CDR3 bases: TGTGCCAGCAGCCGAAGCGGAGGCACTGAAGCTTTCTTT. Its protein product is CASSRSGGTEAFF.